This T cell receptor beta chain came from a study of shared clonotypes between healthy human individuals. Germline lookup yields CDR1 MNHNS and CDR2 SASEGT. This CDR3 has 15 residues. The V end lost 3 bases, the J end lost 0 bases, and 9 bases lay between the germline ends. This clone came up once. What it binds is unknown. All donors qualified as healthy HIV-negative adults and had experienced no recent acute infections or vaccinations. Combining CD45RO+ cells with CCR7-negative CD45RA+ TemRA cells gave CD8 memory. TCRdb's table, derived via immunoSEQ multiplex PCR, lists solely in-frame clones and lacks some. The profile shows approximately 710,000 clones, about 90% of them singletons. The study's findings and limits: Between a few donors, naive CD4 clonotypes were shared at a level of approximately 5%.

The sequence was collected from a man aged 18 to 35 in good health. Some clones in this sample may be carry-over from other donors' samples. The J gene is TRBJ1-3, the V gene TRBV6-1; the D is unclear. The specimen was memory CD8+ T cells from PBMCs. This sample's subset: CD45RO+ cells pooled with CCR7-negative TemRA cells. CDR3 sequence (DNA): TGTGCCAGCAGTGAGAGTCTTCACTCTGGAAACACCATATATTTT. It codes for CASSESLHSGNTIYF.